The 10 T cell receptor beta chains presented below share a single source sample, sequenced in a study of shared clonotypes between healthy human individuals. Selected positively for CCR7 and CD45RO-negative, naive CD8 cells excluded terminally differentiated effector memory CD45RA+ cells. Sequencing used immunoSEQ multiplex PCR; TCRdb keeps in-frame clones, though not all of them. Of roughly 600,000 clones listed, 95% to 98% are singletons. Sample: naive CD8+ T cells sorted from blood. Source of these receptors: a man between 25 and 39 years old in good health.

V is TRBV11-2 and J is TRBJ2-3; D ambiguous. V shed 5 bases and J shed 1 base, with 10 bases lying between them. The length of the CDR3 is 14 residues. Germline V gene data show CDR1 as SGHAT and CDR2 as FQNNGV. DNA of the CDR3: TGTGCCAGCAGCCCCATCCCGGGCACAGATACGCAGTATTTT. Its translation: CASSPIPGTDTQYF.

V and J are TRBV29-1 and TRBJ2-3; a weak D match, TRBD1 (5 bases). The CDR3 runs to 13 residues. With 5 bases removed from V and 2 bases from J, the gap between germline ends came to 11 bases. CDR1 SQVTM and CDR2 ANQGSEA come from the germline V gene. CDR3 sequence (DNA): TGCAGCGTTTGGGCAGGGAACACAGATACGCAGTATTTT. As protein: CSVWAGNTDTQYF.

This clone was observed a handful of times. The V gene is TRBV28, the J gene TRBJ2-5; D gene uncertain. V lost 5 bases and J 2 bases, leaving 0 bases between the germline ends. Germline lookup yields CDR1 MDHEN and CDR2 SYDVKM. This CDR3 comprises 10 residues. The CDR3 DNA is TGTGCCAGCAGTCAAGAGACCCAGTACTTC. It encodes CASSQETQYF.

This clone occurred once. The CDR3 DNA follows: TGTGCCAGCAGCTTGACAGCTAACATCTACGAGCAGTACTTC. This sequence encodes CASSLTANIYEQYF. The chain is built from TRBV5-6 and TRBJ2-7; D not certain. CDR3 size: 14 residues. V was trimmed by 1 base and J by 3 bases, leaving 11 bases between them. Germline values: CDR1 SGHDT, CDR2 YYEEEE.

This clone was seen just once. This rearrangement joins TRBV28 to TRBJ2-7, with TRBD1 matching over 9 bases. The CDR3 loop spans 14 amino acids. Germline loops: CDR1 MDHEN, CDR2 SYDVKM. Trimming removed 3 bases from V and 2 bases from J; junction bases left unmatched: 2. DNA of the CDR3: TGTGCCAGCAGTTTGGGGACAGGGCCCTACGAGCAGTACTTC. It yields the protein CASSLGTGPYEQYF.

V and J are TRBV15 and TRBJ2-7; the D gene is possibly TRBD1 (5 bases). The CDR3 is 13 residues long. The germline V gene has CDR1 LNHNV and CDR2 YYDKDF (reference sequence). Trimming took off 5 bases at V and 3 bases at J, with 11 bases between the two ends. As DNA, the CDR3 is TGTGCCACCAGCCAGGGCGAGAGCTACGAGCAGTACTTC. Translated: CATSQGESYEQYF.

The V and J genes are TRBV29-1 and TRBJ2-1; D is undetermined. This CDR3 comprises 12 residues. Trimming left V 3 bases short and J 6 bases short, with 9 bases between. Germline V CDR1 and CDR2: SQVTM, ANQGSEA. This chain's CDR3 is CSVDHATNEQFF. The CDR3 DNA reads as TGCAGCGTTGATCATGCAACCAATGAGCAGTTCTTC.

The V call is TRBV5-1, the J call TRBJ1-2; the D gene is possibly TRBD1 (6 bases). The CDR3 totals 14 residues. The germline V gene has CDR1 SGHRS and CDR2 YFSETQ. The V end was cut by 1 base, the J end by 6 bases, with 13 bases between. The CDR3: CASSLSAGTHGYTF. In nucleotides, the CDR3 is TGCGCCAGCAGCTTGTCGGCCGGGACACATGGCTACACCTTC.

This chain uses TRBV7-9 with TRBJ2-7; the D gene could be TRBD1 or TRBD2 (5 bases each). Germline V gene sequence: CDR1 SEHNR, CDR2 FQNEAQ (reference sequence). The CDR3 sequence is 15 residues long. Trimming took 2 bases from V and 5 from J, leaving 16 bases between them. The CDR3 nucleotides are TGTGCCAGCAGCTTACCCGCAGGTCGGGGCCACGAGCAGTACTTC. Protein sequence: CASSLPAGRGHEQYF.

The J gene is TRBJ2-5, the V gene TRBV15, with TRBD2 matching 9 bases. V trimming: 3 bases; J trimming: 1 base; junction bases outside the gene matches: 6. This CDR3 is 16 amino acids long. Germline loops: CDR1 LNHNV, CDR2 YYDKDF (reference sequence). This chain's CDR3 is CATSSSSGTLQETQYF. In DNA form, the CDR3 reads TGTGCCACCAGCAGCTCTAGCGGGACCCTCCAAGAGACCCAGTACTTC.